This T cell receptor beta chain was captured in a study of T cell clonotyping in hematopoietic cell transplantation. Study findings and constraints: Cells were unsorted, so CD4 and CD8 contributions were not separated.

Germline loops: CDR1 MNHEY, CDR2 SMNVEV (reference sequence). The V gene lost 3 bases and the J gene lost 4 bases, with 17 bases spanning the gap. The CDR3 sequence is 16 residues long. TCRdb's copy holds only in-frame clones and misses some; the assay was immunoSEQ multiplex PCR. The sample has roughly 13,000 clones, 94% seen once. In regard to this clone: Its target is not known.

Sequenced here: PBMCs, sampled 30 days after allogeneic stem cell transplant. The TCR comes from a male patient between 55 and 70 years old who had an allogeneic stem cell transplant from an unrelated donor, so the T cells may come from the graft donor. Some clones in this sample may be carry-over from other donors' samples. This chain joins TRBV27 and TRBJ2-3; possibly TRBD1 or TRBD2 for D (6 bases each). CDR3 region: CASSLTGGSRADTQYF. The CDR3 coding sequence is TGTGCCAGCAGTTTGACCGGGGGCTCTAGGGCAGATACGCAGTATTTT.